A selection of T cell receptor beta chains follows, all from one sample in a study of cytomegalovirus exposure and HLA in healthy donors. Using immunoSEQ multiplex PCR, the repertoire was profiled, and TCRdb retains in-frame clones only, with some absent. This table holds under 150,000 clones, over 65% found once. The sample was PBMCs. These TCRs come from a woman aged 40 to 50 in good health and CMV-seropositive. Both conserved end residues are part of each CDR3. The D gene is left open where the match is weak. A clone size is listed for some rows: how often the clone was seen (once, few, many), or a class if it is expanded.

-,TRBD1,TRBV15,TRBJ1-6,CATSRIIKGAAKYNSPLHF,TGTGCCACCAGCAGAATCATCAAGGGGGCTGCGAAATATAATTCACCCCTCCACTTT
-,TRBD1,TRBV18,TRBJ2-5,CASSPILTGMETQYF,TGTGCCAGCTCACCCATACTGACAGGGATGGAGACCCAGTACTTC
-,-,TRBV4-1,TRBJ1-2,CASSLTARDGYTF,TGCGCCAGCAGCCTTACAGCCCGAGATGGCTACACCTTC
-,-,TRBV5-5,TRBJ2-3,CASSTDTDTQYF,TGTGCCAGCAGCACTGACACAGATACGCAGTATTTT
once,-,TRBV2,TRBJ1-4,CASSDLSRGEKLFF,TGTGCCAGCAGTGACCTGAGCAGGGGTGAAAAACTGTTTTTT
-,-,TRBV5-1,TRBJ1-2,CASSSFGDGYTF,TGCGCCAGCAGCTCCTTCGGAGATGGCTACACCTTC
-,TRBD2,TRBV28,TRBJ2-7,CASSGGASGAYEQYF,TGTGCCAGCAGTGGCGGGGCTAGCGGAGCCTACGAGCAGTACTTC
-,-,TRBV5-8,TRBJ2-7,CASSPGQFEQYF,TGTGCCAGCAGCCCTGGACAGTTCGAGCAGTACTTC
-,TRBD1,TRBV5-1,TRBJ2-7,CASSPGQGDSYEQYF,TGCGCCAGCAGCCCGGGACAGGGGGATTCGTACGAGCAGTACTTC
-,TRBD1,TRBV5-3,TRBJ1-2,CARSVRRDRDREVNYGYTF,TGTGCCAGAAGCGTAAGAAGGGACAGGGACAGGGAGGTTAACTATGGCTACACCTTC
once,-,TRBV6-1,TRBJ1-3,CASSEWPGRASGNTIYF,TGTGCCAGCAGTGAATGGCCGGGAAGGGCCTCTGGAAACACCATATATTTT
few,TRBD2,TRBV19,TRBJ2-2,CASSGWGRDTGELFF,TGTGCCAGTAGTGGGTGGGGGAGGGACACCGGGGAGCTGTTTTTT
-,-,TRBV7-9,TRBJ2-1,CASSLVNEQFF,TGTGCCAGCAGCCTCGTCAATGAGCAGTTCTTC
-,TRBD1,TRBV5-1,TRBJ1-1,CASSPDRVRNTEAFF,TGCGCCAGCAGCCCGGACAGGGTCAGAAACACTGAAGCTTTCTTT
-,-,TRBV7-6,TRBJ1-2,CASSLGAGNYGYTF,TGTGCCAGCAGCTTAGGGGCAGGGAACTATGGCTACACCTTC
-,-,TRBV5-6,TRBJ1-4,CASSRGGVPLFF,TGTGCCAGCAGCCGGGGGGGGGTCCCACTGTTTTTT
-,-,TRBV6-5,TRBJ1-6,CASSYSTRTPNSPLHF,TGTGCCAGCAGTTACTCAACACGAACCCCTAATTCACCCCTCCACTTT
-,TRBD1,TRBV5-5,TRBJ1-5,CASSRSTGGDQPQHF,TGTGCCAGCAGCCGTTCGACAGGGGGCGATCAGCCCCAGCATTTT
-,-,TRBV30,TRBJ1-1,CAWSWGDDTEAFF,TGTGCCTGGAGTTGGGGGGATGACACTGAAGCTTTCTTT
-,TRBD1,TRBV11-3,TRBJ1-1,CASSLLGTGVFGAFF,TGTGCCAGCAGCCTGCTTGGGACAGGGGTGTTTGGGGCTTTCTTT
-,TRBD2,TRBV5-1,TRBJ2-7,CASSPSSGRGYEQYF,TGCGCCAGCAGCCCTTCTAGCGGGAGAGGCTACGAGCAGTACTTC
-,-,TRBV5-6,TRBJ1-2,CASSLGGGHGYTF,TGTGCCAGCAGCTTGGGAGGGGGACATGGCTACACCTTC
-,TRBD1,TRBV5-6,TRBJ1-1,CASSPLGQGRPEAFF,TGTGCCAGCAGCCCCCTGGGACAGGGACGCCCTGAAGCTTTCTTT
few,-,TRBV27,TRBJ1-1,CASIARIAPGTEAFF,TGTGCCAGCATCGCTCGTATCGCGCCAGGGACTGAAGCTTTCTTT
-,TRBD1,TRBV27,TRBJ1-2,CASSLQPTGGYGYTF,TGTGCCAGCAGTCTACAACCGACAGGGGGCTATGGCTACACCTTC
-,TRBD2,TRBV19,TRBJ2-5,CASSIVGRGVSKETQYF,TGTGCCAGTAGTATAGTCGGGAGGGGCGTGAGTAAGGAGACCCAGTACTTC
once,TRBD2,TRBV28,TRBJ2-1,CASSPWTSGRGNEQFF,TGTGCCAGCAGCCCCTGGACTAGCGGGAGGGGCAATGAGCAGTTCTTC
-,-,TRBV7-9,TRBJ2-1,CASRPPATMTMKQFF,TGTGCCAGCAGGCCGCCGGCTACAATGACAATGAAGCAGTTCTTC
-,TRBD2,TRBV2,TRBJ2-3,CAGSSGLSTDTQYF,TGTGCCGGATCTAGCGGACTTAGCACAGATACGCAGTATTTT
-,-,TRBV5-1,TRBJ2-1,CASSLTGYNEQFF,TGCGCCAGCAGCTTGACAGGCTACAATGAGCAGTTCTTC
-,TRBD1,TRBV19,TRBJ1-6,CASTSSDRADNSPLHF,TGTGCCAGTACCTCATCGGACAGGGCTGATAATTCACCCCTCCACTTT
-,-,TRBV9,TRBJ1-5,CASSPGTSSNQPQHF,TGTGCCAGCAGCCCTGGGACATCTAGCAATCAGCCCCAGCATTTT
few,-,TRBV18,TRBJ1-6,CASSPDRRNSPLHF,TGTGCCAGCTCTCCCGACAGGCGGAATTCACCCCTCCACTTT
-,-,TRBV19,TRBJ1-3,CASSIVAGGRNTIYF,TGTGCCAGTAGTATAGTAGCAGGCGGGAGGAACACCATATATTTT